These T cell receptor beta chains were read from a single sample in a study of T cell responses to AZD1222 COVID-19 vaccine. Some clones are missing from TCRdb's copy, which holds only in-frame ones; the method was immunoSEQ multiplex PCR. The sample contains approximately 120,000 clones, about 88% of which appear only once. The sample here was peripheral blood, taken on day 0 of AZD1222 vaccination. These receptors were collected from an adult in good health. Both conserved end residues are part of each CDR3. The D gene is left open where the match is weak. Part of the rows lack a size; the others show once, few, many or a class for expanded clones.

TRBJ1-3,TRBV19,TRBD1,14,few,TGTGCCAGTAGTAGGGACAGGCACGGAAACACCATATATTTT,CASSRDRHGNTIYF
TRBJ1-5,TRBV27,.,14,.,TGTGCCAGCAGCCTCGGAGGGGGCAATCAGCCCCAGCATTTT,CASSLGGGNQPQHF
TRBJ1-2,TRBV27,TRBD1,16,.,TGTGCCAGCAGTTTGGTAGGGGGCGACCCCAACTATGGCTACACCTTC,CASSLVGGDPNYGYTF
TRBJ1-2,TRBV18,.,16,.,TGTGCCAGCTCACCATACCCTGGACAGTTCAACTATGGCTACACCTTC,CASSPYPGQFNYGYTF
TRBJ2-4,TRBV2,.,14,.,TGTGCCAGCAGTGGGGTGGGCCCGAAAAACATTCAGTACTTC,CASSGVGPKNIQYF
TRBJ1-1,TRBV28,.,12,.,TGTGCCAGCAGTTCCTCTCGGACTGAAGCTTTCTTT,CASSSSRTEAFF
TRBJ1-1,TRBV2,.,14,.,TGTGCCAGCACTGTCCGGGCCCAGGGCACTGAAGCTTTCTTT,CASTVRAQGTEAFF
TRBJ1-5,TRBV19,TRBD1,18,few,TGTGCCAGTAGTATGGGCCAGGGGGGAGGTGTGAGACATCAGCCCCAGCATTTT,CASSMGQGGGVRHQPQHF
TRBJ2-7,TRBV20-1,.,13,.,TGCAGTGCTAGTCAGCCTAGCAAGTACGAGCAGTACTTC,CSASQPSKYEQYF
TRBJ1-2,TRBV7-2,.,16,.,TGTGCCAGCAGCTTACCTCGACAGCACTTTAACTATGGCTACACCTTC,CASSLPRQHFNYGYTF